This section outlines one T cell receptor beta chain sequence together with its context. Its antigen is not identified. Trimming left V 0 bases short and J 2 bases short, with 14 bases between. This CDR3 spans 16 amino acids. Looked up from germline, CDR1 is SGHRS and CDR2 is YFSETQ. The sample comes from a study of shared clonotypes between healthy human individuals. Study-wide results and limits: The generation probabilities recorded for non-shared clonotypes fell below those of clonotypes shared by all four donors. Across several donors, naive CD4 shared 5% to 6.5%, naive CD8 over 3%, memory CD4 roughly 2.5%, memory CD8 0.4% to 0.5%. Clonotype sharing among the donors was expected to vary with sequencing depth. Sorted-subset sequencing, rarefaction showed, was incomplete despite large depth.

Sequencing used immunoSEQ multiplex PCR; TCRdb keeps in-frame clones, though not all of them. The sample shows some 2,100,000 clones, 95% of them seen only once. This receptor was identified in a man aged 18 to 30 in good health. The material sequenced was naive CD4+ T cells sorted from blood. The subset is: CD45RA+ positively selected. The chain combines TRBV5-1 with TRBJ1-1; no clear D gene. CDR3 residues: CASSLAPGFFNTEAFF. CDR3 nucleotide sequence: TGCGCCAGCAGCTTGGCTCCGGGTTTCTTTAACACTGAAGCTTTCTTT.